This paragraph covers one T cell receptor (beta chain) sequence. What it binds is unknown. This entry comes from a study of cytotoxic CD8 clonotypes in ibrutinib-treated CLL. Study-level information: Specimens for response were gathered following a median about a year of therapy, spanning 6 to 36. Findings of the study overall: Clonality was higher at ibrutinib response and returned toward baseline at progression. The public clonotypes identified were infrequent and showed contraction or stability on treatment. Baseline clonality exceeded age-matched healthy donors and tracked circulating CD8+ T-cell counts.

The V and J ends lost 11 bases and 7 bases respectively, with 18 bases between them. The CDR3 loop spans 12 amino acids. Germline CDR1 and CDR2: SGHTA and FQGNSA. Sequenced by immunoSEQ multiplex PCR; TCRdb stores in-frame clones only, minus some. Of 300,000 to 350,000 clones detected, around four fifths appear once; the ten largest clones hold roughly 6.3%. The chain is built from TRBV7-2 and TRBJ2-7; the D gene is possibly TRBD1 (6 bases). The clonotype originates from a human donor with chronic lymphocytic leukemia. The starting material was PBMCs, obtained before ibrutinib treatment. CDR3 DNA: TGTGCCGTCAGGGGTCCCCCAATTGAGCAGTACTTC. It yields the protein CAVRGPPIEQYF. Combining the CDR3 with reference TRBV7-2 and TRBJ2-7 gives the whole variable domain GAGVSQSPSNKVTEKGKDVELRCDPISGHTALYWYRQSLGQGLEFLIYFQGNSAPDKSGLPSDRFSAERTGGSVSTLTIQRTQQEDSAVYLCAVRGPPIEQYFGPGTRLTVT.